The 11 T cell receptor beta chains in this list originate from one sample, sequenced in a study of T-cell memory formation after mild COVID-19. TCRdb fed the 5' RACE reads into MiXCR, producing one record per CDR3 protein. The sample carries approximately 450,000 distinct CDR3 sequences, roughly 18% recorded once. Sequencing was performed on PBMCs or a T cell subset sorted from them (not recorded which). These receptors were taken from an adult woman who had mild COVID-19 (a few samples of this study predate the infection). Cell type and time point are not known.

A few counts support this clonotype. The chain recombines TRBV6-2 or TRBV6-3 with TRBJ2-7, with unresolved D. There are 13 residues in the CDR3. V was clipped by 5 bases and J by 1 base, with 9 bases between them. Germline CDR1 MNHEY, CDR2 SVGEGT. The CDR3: CASSNFVSYEQYF. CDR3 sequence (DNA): TGTGCCAGCAGTAATTTCGTATCCTACGAGCAGTACTTC.

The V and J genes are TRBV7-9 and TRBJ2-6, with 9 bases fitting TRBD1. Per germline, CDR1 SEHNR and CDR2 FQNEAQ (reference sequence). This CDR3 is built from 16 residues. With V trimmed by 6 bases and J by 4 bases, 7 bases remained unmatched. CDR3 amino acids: CASSHGQGKGANVLTF. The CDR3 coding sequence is TGTGCCAGCAGTCACGGACAGGGGAAAGGGGCCAACGTCCTGACTTTC.

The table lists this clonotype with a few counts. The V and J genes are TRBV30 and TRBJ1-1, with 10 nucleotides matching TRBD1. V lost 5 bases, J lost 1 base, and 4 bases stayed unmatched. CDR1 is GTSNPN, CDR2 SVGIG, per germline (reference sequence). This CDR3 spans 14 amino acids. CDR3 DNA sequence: TGTGCCTGGTCCCGGGACAGGGGGAACACTGAAGCTTTCTTT. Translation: CAWSRDRGNTEAFF.

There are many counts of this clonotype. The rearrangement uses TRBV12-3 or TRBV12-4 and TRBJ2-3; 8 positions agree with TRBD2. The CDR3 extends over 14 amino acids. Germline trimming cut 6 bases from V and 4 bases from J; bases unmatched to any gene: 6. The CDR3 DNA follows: TGTGCCAGCAGGCCGACTAGCGTCGCAGATACGCAGTATTTT. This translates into CASRPTSVADTQYF.

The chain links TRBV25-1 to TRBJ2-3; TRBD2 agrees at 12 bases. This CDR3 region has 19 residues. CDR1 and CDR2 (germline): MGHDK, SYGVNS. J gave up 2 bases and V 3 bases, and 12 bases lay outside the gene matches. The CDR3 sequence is CASSDPLRTSGVITDTQYF. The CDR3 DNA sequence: TGTGCCAGCAGTGACCCATTACGGACTAGCGGGGTGATCACAGATACGCAGTATTTT.

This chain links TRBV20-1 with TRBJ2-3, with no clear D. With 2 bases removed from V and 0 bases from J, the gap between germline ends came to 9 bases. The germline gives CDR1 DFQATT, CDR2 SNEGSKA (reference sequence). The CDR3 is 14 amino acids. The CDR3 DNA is TGCAGTGCTAGAAAGAAAGATAGCACAGATACGCAGTATTTT. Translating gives CSARKKDSTDTQYF.

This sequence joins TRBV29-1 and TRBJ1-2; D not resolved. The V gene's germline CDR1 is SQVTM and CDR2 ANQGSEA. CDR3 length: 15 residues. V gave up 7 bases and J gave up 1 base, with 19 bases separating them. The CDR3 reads CSALSWRKHNYGYTF. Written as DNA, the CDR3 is TGCAGCGCCCTGAGCTGGCGCAAGCATAACTATGGCTACACCTTC.

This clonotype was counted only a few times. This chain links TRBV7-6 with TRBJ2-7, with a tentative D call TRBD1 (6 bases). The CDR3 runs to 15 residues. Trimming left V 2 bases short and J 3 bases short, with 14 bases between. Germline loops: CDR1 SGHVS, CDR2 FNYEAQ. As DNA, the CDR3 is TGTGCCAGCAGCTTATTCCGGGACAAAATCTACGAGCAGTACTTC. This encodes CASSLFRDKIYEQYF.

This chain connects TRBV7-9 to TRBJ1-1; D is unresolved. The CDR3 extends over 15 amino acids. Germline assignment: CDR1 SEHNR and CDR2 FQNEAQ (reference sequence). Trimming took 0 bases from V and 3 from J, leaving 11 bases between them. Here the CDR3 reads CASSLARSVDTEAFF. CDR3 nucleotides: TGTGCCAGCAGCTTAGCGAGGAGTGTAGACACTGAAGCTTTCTTT.

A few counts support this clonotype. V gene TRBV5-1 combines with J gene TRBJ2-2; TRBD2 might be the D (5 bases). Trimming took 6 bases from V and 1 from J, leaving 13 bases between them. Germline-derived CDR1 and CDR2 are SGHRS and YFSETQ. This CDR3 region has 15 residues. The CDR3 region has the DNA TGCGCCAGCAATAACCCGGCGGGGAACACCGGGGAGCTGTTTTTT. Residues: CASNNPAGNTGELFF.

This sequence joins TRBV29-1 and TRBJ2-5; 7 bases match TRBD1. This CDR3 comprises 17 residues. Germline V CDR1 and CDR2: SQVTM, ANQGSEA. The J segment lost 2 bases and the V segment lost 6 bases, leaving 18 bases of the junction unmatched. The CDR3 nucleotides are TGCAGCGTAACCCCGGTGGGACAGTCGTTGGTTCAAGAGACCCAGTACTTC. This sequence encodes CSVTPVGQSLVQETQYF.